The 9 T cell receptor beta chains in this list originate from one sample, sequenced in a study of OX40 agonist ivuxolimab in advanced cancers. TCRdb's table, derived via immunoSEQ multiplex PCR, lists solely in-frame clones and lacks some. The repertoire holds 55,000 to 70,000 clones, with 75% to 90% as singletons. Sequenced here: CD4+ or CD8+ T cells sorted from blood, sampled in a trial of the OX40 agonist ivuxolimab. The receptors were sampled from an adult with an advanced solid tumor such as melanoma, head and neck, liver or kidney cancer.

J is TRBJ1-6 and V is TRBV5-4; 11 bases are shared with TRBD1. The junction had 6 bases not matched to a gene; V was cut back by 0 bases and J by 7 bases. CDR1 is SGHNT and CDR2 is YYREEE in the germline V gene (reference sequence). This CDR3 region has 17 residues. The CDR3 coding sequence is TGTGCCAGCAGCTTGGATGGACAGGGGGCAAGAAATTCACCCCTCCACTTT. This sequence encodes CASSLDGQGARNSPLHF.

V gene TRBV7-6 combines with J gene TRBJ2-2, with unresolved D. The CDR3 contains 12 residues. Looked up from germline, CDR1 is SGHVS and CDR2 is FNYEAQ. V was shortened by 6 bases and J by 0 bases, with 2 bases between the two germline ends. CDR3 DNA sequence: TGTGCCAGCAGAACGAACACCGGGGAGCTGTTTTTT. Protein sequence: CASRTNTGELFF.

This clone showed up just a few times. The chain has TRBV5-1 and TRBJ2-3; 7 bases are shared with TRBD1. V trimming: 7 bases; J trimming: 7 bases; junction bases outside the gene matches: 18. The germline V gene has CDR1 SGHRS and CDR2 YFSETQ. The CDR3 is made up of 16 amino acids. Written as DNA, the CDR3 is TGCGCCAGCGCTGCCGAGGGCAGGGGGTTGATAAATACGCAGTATTTT. It translates to CASAAEGRGLINTQYF.

The V call is TRBV5-1, the J call TRBJ2-5; 7 positions match TRBD2. Trimming at V came to 3 bases and at J to 7 bases, leaving 6 bases not matched to a gene. The CDR3 totals 13 residues. CDR1 is SGHRS, CDR2 YFSETQ, per germline. CDR3 sequence reads: CASSSGGVRTQYF. CDR3 nucleotide sequence: TGCGCCAGCAGCTCGGGGGGAGTTCGGACCCAGTACTTC.

The V call is TRBV5-6, the J call TRBJ2-6; possible D gene TRBD2, 6 bases. The V end lost 4 bases, the J end lost 4 bases, and 15 bases lay between the germline ends. This CDR3 comprises 16 residues. Germline V lookup: CDR1 SGHDT, CDR2 YYEEEE. This CDR3 reads CASSMGGLSGANVLTF. The CDR3 DNA is TGTGCCAGCAGCATGGGGGGACTTTCCGGGGCCAACGTCCTGACTTTC. Full variable domain (outside the CDR3, taken from reference TRBV5-6 and TRBJ2-6): DAGVTQSPTHLIKTRGQQVTLRCSPKSGHDTVSWYQQALGQGPQFIFQYYEEEERQRGNFPDRFSGHQFPNYSSELNVNALLLGDSALYLCASSMGGLSGANVLTFGAGSRLTVL.

The chain couples TRBV27 to TRBJ2-3; the match to TRBD2 covers 11 bases. With 0 bases clipped from V and 0 bases from J, the junction kept 17 bases outside the gene matches. Germline assignment: CDR1 MNHEY and CDR2 SMNVEV (reference sequence). The CDR3 is made up of 22 amino acids. The CDR3 DNA follows: TGTGCCAGCAGTTTATCGGGGTGGGGGCTAGCGGGGGGACGGCCGAGCACAGATACGCAGTATTTT. Translation gives CASSLSGWGLAGGRPSTDTQYF.

The chain recombines TRBV11-1 with TRBJ1-5; 7 bases are shared with TRBD1. Germline assignment: CDR1 SGHAT and CDR2 FQDESV (reference sequence). J gave up 2 bases and V 1 base, and 2 bases lay outside the gene matches. CDR3 length equals 15 residues. CDR3 in DNA: TGTGCCAGCAGCTTAGAGGGGGCAGGCAATCAGCCCCAGCATTTT. This gives the protein CASSLEGAGNQPQHF.

The chain is built from TRBV7-9 and TRBJ2-7; D remains ambiguous. Per germline, CDR1 SEHNR and CDR2 FQNEAQ (reference sequence). CDR3 length: 11 amino acids. The V and J ends lost 5 bases and 3 bases respectively, with 5 bases between them. The CDR3 DNA follows: TGTGCCAGCAGCCTCAACTACGAGCAGTACTTC. It translates to CASSLNYEQYF.

The chain recombines TRBV2 with TRBJ2-1, with 13 bases lining up with TRBD2. Germline V gives CDR1 SNHLY, CDR2 FYNNEI. After removal of 6 bases from V and 3 bases from J, the junction contained 5 bases not matched to a gene. The CDR3 totals 16 residues. The CDR3 region is CASRRLAGGFYNEQFF. In DNA, the CDR3 is TGTGCCAGCAGACGACTAGCGGGGGGCTTCTACAATGAGCAGTTCTTC.